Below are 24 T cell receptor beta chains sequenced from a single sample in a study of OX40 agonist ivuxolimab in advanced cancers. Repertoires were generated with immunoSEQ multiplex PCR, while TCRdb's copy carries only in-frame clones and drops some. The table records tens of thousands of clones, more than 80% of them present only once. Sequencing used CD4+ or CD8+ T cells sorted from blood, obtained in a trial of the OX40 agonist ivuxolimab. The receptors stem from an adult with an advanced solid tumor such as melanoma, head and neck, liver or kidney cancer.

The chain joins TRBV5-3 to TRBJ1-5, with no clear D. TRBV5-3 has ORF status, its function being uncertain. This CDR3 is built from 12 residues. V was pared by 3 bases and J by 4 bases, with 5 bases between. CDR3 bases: TGTGCCAGAAGCTCGGCTAATCAGCCCCAGCATTTT. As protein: CARSSANQPQHF.

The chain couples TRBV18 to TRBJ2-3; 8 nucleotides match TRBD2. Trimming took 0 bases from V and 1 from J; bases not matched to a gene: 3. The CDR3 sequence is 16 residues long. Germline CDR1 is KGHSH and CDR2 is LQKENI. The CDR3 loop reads CASSPPMREGTDTQYF. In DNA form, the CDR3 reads TGTGCCAGCTCACCACCGATGCGGGAGGGCACAGATACGCAGTATTTT.

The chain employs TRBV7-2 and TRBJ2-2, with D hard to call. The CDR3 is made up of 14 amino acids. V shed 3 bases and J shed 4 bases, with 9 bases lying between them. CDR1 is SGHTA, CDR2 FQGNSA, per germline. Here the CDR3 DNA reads TGTGCCAGCAGCTTTTCAAGTTCCACCGGGGAGCTGTTTTTT. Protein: CASSFSSSTGELFF.

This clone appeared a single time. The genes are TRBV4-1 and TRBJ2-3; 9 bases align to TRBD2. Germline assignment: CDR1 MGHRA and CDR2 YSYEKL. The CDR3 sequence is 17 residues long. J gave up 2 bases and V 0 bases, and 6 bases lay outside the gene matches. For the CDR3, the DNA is TGCGCCAGCAGCCAAGATGGGCTAGCGGGAACCACAGATACGCAGTATTTT. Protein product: CASSQDGLAGTTDTQYF.

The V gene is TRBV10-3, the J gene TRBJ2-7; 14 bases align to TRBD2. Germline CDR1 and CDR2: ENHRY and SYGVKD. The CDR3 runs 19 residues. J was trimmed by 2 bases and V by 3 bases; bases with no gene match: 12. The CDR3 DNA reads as TGTGCCATCAGTGATCCCCCTGGACTAGCGGGAGGTCCGCCCTACGAGCAGTACTTC. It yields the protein CAISDPPGLAGGPPYEQYF.

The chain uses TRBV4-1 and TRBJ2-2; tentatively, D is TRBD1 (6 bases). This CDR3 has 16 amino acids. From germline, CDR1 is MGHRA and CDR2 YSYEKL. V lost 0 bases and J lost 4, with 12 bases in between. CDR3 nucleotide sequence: TGCGCCAGCAGCCAAGAAGAACAGGGTAGCACCGGGGAGCTGTTTTTT. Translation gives CASSQEEQGSTGELFF.

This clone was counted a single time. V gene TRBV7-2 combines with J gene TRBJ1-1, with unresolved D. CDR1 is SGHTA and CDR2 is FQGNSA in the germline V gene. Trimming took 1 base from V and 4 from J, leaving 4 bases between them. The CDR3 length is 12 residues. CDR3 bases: TGTGCCAGCAGCTTAGGGCTCACTGAAGCTTTCTTT. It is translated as CASSLGLTEAFF.

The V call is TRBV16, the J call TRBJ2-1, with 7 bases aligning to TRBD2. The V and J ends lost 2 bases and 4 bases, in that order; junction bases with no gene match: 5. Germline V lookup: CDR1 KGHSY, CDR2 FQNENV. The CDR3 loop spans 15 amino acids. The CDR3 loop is CASSQGGRVYNEQFF. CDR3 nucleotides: TGTGCCAGCAGCCAAGGCGGGAGAGTGTACAATGAGCAGTTCTTC.

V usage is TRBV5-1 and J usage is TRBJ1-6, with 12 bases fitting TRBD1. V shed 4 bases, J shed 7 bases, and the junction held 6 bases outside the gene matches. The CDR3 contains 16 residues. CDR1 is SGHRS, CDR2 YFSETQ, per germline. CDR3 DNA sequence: TGCGCCAGCAGCCCCGGGACAGGGGGCTTCAATTCACCCCTCCACTTT. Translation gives CASSPGTGGFNSPLHF. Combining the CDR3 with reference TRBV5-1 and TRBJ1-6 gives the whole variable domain KAGVTQTPRYLIKTRGQQVTLSCSPISGHRSVSWYQQTPGQGLQFLFEYFSETQRNKGNFPGRFSGRQFSNSRSEMNVSTLELGDSALYLCASSPGTGGFNSPLHFGNGTRLTVT.

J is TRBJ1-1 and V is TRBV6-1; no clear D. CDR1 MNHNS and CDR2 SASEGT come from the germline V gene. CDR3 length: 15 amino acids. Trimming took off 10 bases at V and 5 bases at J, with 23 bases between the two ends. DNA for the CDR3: TGTGCCACCGACATAGACCCCGACGGTGGGACTGAAGCTTTCTTT. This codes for CATDIDPDGGTEAFF.

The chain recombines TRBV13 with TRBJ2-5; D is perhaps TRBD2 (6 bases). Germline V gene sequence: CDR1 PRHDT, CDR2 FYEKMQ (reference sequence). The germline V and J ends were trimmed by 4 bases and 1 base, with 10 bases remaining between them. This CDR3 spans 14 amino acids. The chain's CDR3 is CASSSRDSQETQYF. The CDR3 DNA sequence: TGTGCCAGCAGCTCGCGGGACTCCCAAGAGACCCAGTACTTC.

Written as DNA, the CDR3 is TGTGCCAGCAGTGCCCGTTCAGGGGGCACTGAAGCTTTCTTT. Translation: CASSARSGGTEAFF. J is TRBJ1-1 and V is TRBV6-1; 7 nucleotides line up with TRBD1. The CDR3 spans 14 residues. The V gene's germline CDR1 is MNHNS and CDR2 SASEGT. V lost 4 bases and J lost 4; bases outside the gene matches: 6.

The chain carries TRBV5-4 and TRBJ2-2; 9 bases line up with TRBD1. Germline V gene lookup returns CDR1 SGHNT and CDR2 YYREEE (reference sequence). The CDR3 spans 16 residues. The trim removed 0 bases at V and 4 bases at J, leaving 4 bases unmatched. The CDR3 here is CASSLGSTGGTGELFF. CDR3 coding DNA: TGTGCCAGCAGCTTGGGTTCGACAGGGGGCACCGGGGAGCTGTTTTTT. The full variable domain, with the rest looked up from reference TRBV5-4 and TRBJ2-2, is ETGVTQSPTHLIKTRGQQVTLRCSSQSGHNTVSWYQQALGQGPQFIFQYYREEENGRGNFPPRFSGLQFPNYSSELNVNALELDDSALYLCASSLGSTGGTGELFFGEGSRLTVL.

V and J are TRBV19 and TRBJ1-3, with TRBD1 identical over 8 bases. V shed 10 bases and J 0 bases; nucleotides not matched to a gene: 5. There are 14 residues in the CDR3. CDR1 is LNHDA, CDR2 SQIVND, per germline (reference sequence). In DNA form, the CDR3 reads TGTGCCACCAGGGGGCTCGACTCTGGAAACACCATATATTTT. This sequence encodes CATRGLDSGNTIYF.

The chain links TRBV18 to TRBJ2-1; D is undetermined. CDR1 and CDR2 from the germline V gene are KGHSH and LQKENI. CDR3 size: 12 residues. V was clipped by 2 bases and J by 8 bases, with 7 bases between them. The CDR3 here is CASSPFLDEQFF. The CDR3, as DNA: TGTGCCAGCTCACCATTCCTGGATGAGCAGTTCTTC.

CDR3 amino acids: CASSAPESGYTF. The CDR3 DNA follows: TGTGCCAGCAGTGCCCCGGAATCTGGCTACACCTTC. This chain joins TRBV28 and TRBJ1-2; D not certain. The CDR3 is made up of 12 amino acids. Trimming stripped 5 bases from V and 7 bases from J, with 11 bases between. Per germline, CDR1 MDHEN and CDR2 SYDVKM.

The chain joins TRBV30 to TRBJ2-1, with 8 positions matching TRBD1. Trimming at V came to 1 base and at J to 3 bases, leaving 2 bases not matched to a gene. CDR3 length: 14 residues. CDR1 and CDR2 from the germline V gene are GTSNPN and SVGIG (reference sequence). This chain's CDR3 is CAWSGQGYYNEQFF. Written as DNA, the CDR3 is TGTGCCTGGAGTGGACAGGGGTACTACAATGAGCAGTTCTTC. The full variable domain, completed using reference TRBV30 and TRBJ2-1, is SQTIHQWPATLVQPVGSPLSLECTVEGTSNPNLYWYRQAAGRGLQLLFYSVGIGQISSEVPQNLSASRPQDRQFILSSKKLLLSDSGFYLCAWSGQGYYNEQFFGPGTRLTVL.

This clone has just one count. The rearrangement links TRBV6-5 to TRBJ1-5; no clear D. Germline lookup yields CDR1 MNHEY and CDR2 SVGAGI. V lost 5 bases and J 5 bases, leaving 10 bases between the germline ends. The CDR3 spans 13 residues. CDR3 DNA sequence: TGTGCCAGCAGTGTAGGGTTTTATCAGCCCCAGCATTTT. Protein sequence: CASSVGFYQPQHF.

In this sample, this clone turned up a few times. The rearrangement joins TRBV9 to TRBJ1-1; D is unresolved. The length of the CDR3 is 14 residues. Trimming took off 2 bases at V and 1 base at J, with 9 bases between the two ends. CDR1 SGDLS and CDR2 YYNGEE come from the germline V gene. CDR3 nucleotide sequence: TGTGCCAGCAGCGTGGAACCTGCGAACACTGAAGCTTTCTTT. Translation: CASSVEPANTEAFF. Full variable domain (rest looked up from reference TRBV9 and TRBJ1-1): DSGVTQTPKHLITATGQRVTLRCSPRSGDLSVYWYQQSLDQGLQFLIQYYNGEERAKGNILERFSAQQFPDLHSELNLSSLELGDSALYFCASSVEPANTEAFFGQGTRLTVV.

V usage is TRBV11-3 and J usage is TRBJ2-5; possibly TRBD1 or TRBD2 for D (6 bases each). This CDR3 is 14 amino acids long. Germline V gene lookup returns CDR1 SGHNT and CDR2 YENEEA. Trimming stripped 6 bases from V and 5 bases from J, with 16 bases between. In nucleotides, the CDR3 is TGTGCCAGCAGGATTTCGGGGGCAGGGGAGACCCAGTACTTC. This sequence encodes CASRISGAGETQYF.

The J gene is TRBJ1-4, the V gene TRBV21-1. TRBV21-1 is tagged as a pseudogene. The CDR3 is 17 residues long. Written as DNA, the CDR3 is TGTGCCAGCAGCACCCACCCCCGGGGGAGACCGGGGGAAAAACTGTTTTTT. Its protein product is CASSTHPRGRPGEKLFF.

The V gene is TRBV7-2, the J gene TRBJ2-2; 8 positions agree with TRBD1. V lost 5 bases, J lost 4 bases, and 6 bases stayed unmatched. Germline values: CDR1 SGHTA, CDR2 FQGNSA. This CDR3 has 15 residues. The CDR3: CASSLPGGSTGELFF. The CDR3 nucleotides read TGTGCCAGCAGCCTCCCAGGGGGCAGCACCGGGGAGCTGTTTTTT.

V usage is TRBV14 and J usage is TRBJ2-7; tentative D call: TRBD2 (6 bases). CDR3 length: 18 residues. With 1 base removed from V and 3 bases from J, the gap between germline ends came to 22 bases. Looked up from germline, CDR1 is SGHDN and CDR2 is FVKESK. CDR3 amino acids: CASSQGGVWGVRLYEQYF. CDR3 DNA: TGTGCCAGCAGCCAAGGGGGCGTCTGGGGGGTAAGGCTCTACGAGCAGTACTTC.

CDR3 protein: CASSSTGTGDEKLFF. As DNA, the CDR3 is TGTGCCAGCAGCTCCACCGGGACAGGGGATGAAAAACTGTTTTTT. The chain combines TRBV11-2 with TRBJ1-4; TRBD1 agrees at 10 bases. Germline values: CDR1 SGHAT, CDR2 FQNNGV. This CDR3 region has 15 residues. After removal of 4 bases from V and 6 bases from J, the junction contained 5 bases not matched to a gene.